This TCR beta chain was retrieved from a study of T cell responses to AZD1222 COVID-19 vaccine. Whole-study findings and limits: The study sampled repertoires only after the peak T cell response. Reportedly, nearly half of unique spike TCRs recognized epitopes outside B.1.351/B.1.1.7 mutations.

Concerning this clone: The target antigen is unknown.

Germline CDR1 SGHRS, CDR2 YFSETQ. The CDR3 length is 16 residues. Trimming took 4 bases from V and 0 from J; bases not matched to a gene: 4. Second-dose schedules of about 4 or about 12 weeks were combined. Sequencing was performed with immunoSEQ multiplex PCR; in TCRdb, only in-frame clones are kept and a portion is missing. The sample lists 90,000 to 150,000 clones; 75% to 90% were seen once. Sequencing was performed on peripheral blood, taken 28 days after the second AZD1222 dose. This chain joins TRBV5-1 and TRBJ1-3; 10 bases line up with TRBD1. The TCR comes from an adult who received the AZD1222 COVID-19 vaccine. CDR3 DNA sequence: TGCGCCAGCAGCGCGGACAGGGGGATCTCTGGAAACACCATATATTTT. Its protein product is CASSADRGISGNTIYF. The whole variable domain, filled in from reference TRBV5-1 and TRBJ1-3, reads KAGVTQTPRYLIKTRGQQVTLSCSPISGHRSVSWYQQTPGQGLQFLFEYFSETQRNKGNFPGRFSGRQFSNSRSEMNVSTLELGDSALYLCASSADRGISGNTIYFGEGSWLTVV.